These 32 T cell receptor beta chains originate from one sample sequenced in a study of OX40 agonist ivuxolimab in advanced cancers. Measured with immunoSEQ multiplex PCR; TCRdb has only the in-frame clones, and not every one. Of fewer than 80,000 clones in the sample, over 75% were seen once. The sample in question was CD4+ or CD8+ T cells sorted from blood, obtained in a trial of the OX40 agonist ivuxolimab. The receptors originated from an adult with an advanced solid tumor such as melanoma, head and neck, liver or kidney cancer.

This chain uses TRBV5-6 with TRBJ1-6, with D uncertain. Per germline, CDR1 SGHDT and CDR2 YYEEEE. The CDR3 has 15 amino acids. Trimming removed 4 bases at V and 9 bases at J, with 17 bases between. Written as DNA, the CDR3 is TGTGCCAGCAGCGCGTTACAGCTCCCGAGTTCACCCCTCCACTTT. This codes for CASSALQLPSSPLHF. Full variable domain (outside the CDR3, taken from reference TRBV5-6 and TRBJ1-6): DAGVTQSPTHLIKTRGQQVTLRCSPKSGHDTVSWYQQALGQGPQFIFQYYEEEERQRGNFPDRFSGHQFPNYSSELNVNALLLGDSALYLCASSALQLPSSPLHFGNGTRLTVT.

A few counts support this clone. V and J are TRBV19 and TRBJ1-6; perhaps TRBD1 as D (5 bases). This CDR3 is 15 amino acids long. The germline V gene has CDR1 LNHDA and CDR2 SQIVND (reference sequence). V lost 4 bases, J lost 7 bases, and 14 bases lay in between. CDR3 sequence: CASSTGTPLNSPLHF. CDR3 nucleotides: TGTGCCAGTAGTACCGGGACCCCCCTAAATTCACCCCTCCACTTT. Drawing the rest from reference TRBV19 and TRBJ1-6, the complete variable domain is DGGITQSPKYLFRKEGQNVTLSCEQNLNHDAMYWYRQDPGQGLRLIYYSQIVNDFQKGDIAEGYSVSREKKESFPLTVTSAQKNPTAFYLCASSTGTPLNSPLHFGNGTRLTVT.

The chain has TRBV6-5 and TRBJ2-3, with D possibly being TRBD1 or TRBD2 (5 bases each). This CDR3 comprises 14 residues. Trimming shortened V by 6 bases and J by 2 bases, and 12 bases separated the two germline ends. Germline assignment: CDR1 MNHEY and CDR2 SVGAGI. This CDR3 is CASRGWGPTDTQYF. Written as DNA, the CDR3 is TGTGCCAGCAGGGGCTGGGGACCCACAGATACGCAGTATTTT.

The J gene is TRBJ1-1, the V gene TRBV21-1; TRBD1, as called in the table, went unchecked against the DNA. TRBV21-1 is deemed a pseudogene. The CDR3 has 15 residues. This chain's CDR3 is CASSKVPGPNTEAFF. The CDR3 DNA reads as TGTGCCAGCAGCAAAGTCCCAGGGCCTAACACTGAAGCTTTCTTT.

The chain employs TRBV28 and TRBJ1-2; TRBD1 might be the D (5 bases). CDR1 MDHEN and CDR2 SYDVKM come from the germline V gene. The CDR3 consists of 12 residues. Trimming removed 6 bases at V and 8 bases at J, with 13 bases between. In DNA form, the CDR3 reads TGTGCCAGCAGAGGGACGACGGCCGGCTACACCTTC. This codes for CASRGTTAGYTF.

The CDR3 DNA follows: TGTGCCAGCAGCACTGAGCGCGTGTACGAGCAGTACTTC. It is translated as CASSTERVYEQYF. The chain uses TRBV7-2 and TRBJ2-7; D unresolved. The CDR3 runs to 13 residues. V was cut by 5 bases and J by 4 bases, with 12 bases left in between. CDR1 SGHTA and CDR2 FQGNSA come from the germline V gene.

The chain recombines TRBV18 with TRBJ2-7, with 7 bases matching TRBD2. The germline gives CDR1 KGHSH, CDR2 LQKENI. Trimming removed 3 bases from V and 0 bases from J; junction bases left unmatched: 8. The CDR3 spans 16 residues. The CDR3 coding sequence is TGTGCCAGCTCACCTGCGAGCGGGGAGCACTCCTACGAGCAGTACTTC. This sequence encodes CASSPASGEHSYEQYF.

This chain uses TRBV7-9 with TRBJ1-1, with 8 bases matching TRBD1. The germline CDR1 and CDR2 sequences are SEHNR and FQNEAQ (reference sequence). The V segment lost 3 bases and the J segment 2 bases; nucleotides outside the gene matches: 2. The CDR3 runs 14 residues. The CDR3 protein is CASSLGQANTEAFF. The CDR3 region has the DNA TGTGCCAGCAGCTTGGGACAGGCCAACACTGAAGCTTTCTTT.

In this sample, this clone turned up a few times. The chain couples TRBV5-1 to TRBJ1-5, with TRBD1 as a possible D gene (6 bases). The V gene's germline CDR1 is SGHRS and CDR2 YFSETQ. The CDR3 extends over 15 amino acids. With 3 bases removed from V and 1 base from J, the gap between germline ends came to 11 bases. CDR3 in DNA: TGCGCCAGCAGCTCTTACAGGGAGAGCAATCAGCCCCAGCATTTT. The encoded protein is CASSSYRESNQPQHF.

CDR3: CARSAQEPEAFF. The CDR3 DNA follows: TGCGCCAGAAGCGCACAGGAGCCAGAAGCTTTCTTT. This chain joins TRBV23-1 and TRBJ1-1, with a tentative D call TRBD1 (5 bases). Being an ORF, TRBV23-1 has a function that is uncertain. Trimming took 9 bases from V and 8 from J, leaving 16 bases between them. This CDR3 is built from 12 residues.

The chain uses TRBV9 and TRBJ1-4; no clear D gene. The CDR3 spans 13 residues. The ends were cut back, 3 bases at V and 1 base at J, with 4 bases in the middle. CDR1 and CDR2 (germline): SGDLS, YYNGEE. CDR3 nucleotides: TGTGCCAGCAGCGCCGGAACTAATGAAAAACTGTTTTTT. Encoded protein: CASSAGTNEKLFF.

The rearrangement joins TRBV5-1 to TRBJ1-2, with 9 positions matching TRBD1. This CDR3 has 16 residues. CDR1 is SGHRS, CDR2 YFSETQ, per germline. The J segment lost 7 bases and the V segment lost 1 base, leaving 11 bases of the junction unmatched. The CDR3 nucleotides read TGCGCCAGCAGCTTGACCGGACAGGGGATTGCAGGTGGCTACACCTTC. Residues: CASSLTGQGIAGGYTF.

V usage is TRBV6-5 and J usage is TRBJ1-2; weak D call: TRBD1 (5 bases). The CDR3 sequence is 11 residues long. The V gene lost 4 bases and the J gene lost 8 bases, with 8 bases spanning the gap. Germline loops: CDR1 MNHEY, CDR2 SVGAGI. In DNA form, the CDR3 reads TGTGCCAGCAGTTTAGGGGAGGGCTACACCTTC. Its protein product is CASSLGEGYTF.

V is TRBV9 and J is TRBJ2-1, with TRBD2 matching over 15 bases. The germline V gene has CDR1 SGDLS and CDR2 YYNGEE. With V trimmed by 7 bases and J by 5 bases, 4 bases remained unmatched. There are 15 residues in the CDR3. As DNA, the CDR3 is TGTGCCAGCCAGGGGACTAGCGGGGGGAACAATGAGCAGTTCTTC. Protein product: CASQGTSGGNNEQFF.

The CDR3 loop is CASSQDWGPQHF. The CDR3 nucleotides read TGTGCCAGCAGCCAAGATTGGGGGCCCCAGCATTTT. The chain combines TRBV14 with TRBJ1-5; the D is unclear. The CDR3 loop spans 12 amino acids. Trimming removed 0 bases from V and 9 bases from J, with 6 bases in between. Per germline, CDR1 SGHDN and CDR2 FVKESK.

V gene TRBV9 combines with J gene TRBJ2-5; 8 bases align to TRBD1. There are 14 residues in the CDR3. J lost 5 bases, V lost 0 bases, and 3 bases had no gene match. The germline V gene has CDR1 SGDLS and CDR2 YYNGEE. The CDR3 reads CASSVGTGLETQYF. DNA for the CDR3: TGTGCCAGCAGCGTAGGGACAGGGCTCGAGACCCAGTACTTC. The full variable domain, completed using reference TRBV9 and TRBJ2-5, is DSGVTQTPKHLITATGQRVTLRCSPRSGDLSVYWYQQSLDQGLQFLIQYYNGEERAKGNILERFSAQQFPDLHSELNLSSLELGDSALYFCASSVGTGLETQYFGPGTRLLVL.

The J gene is TRBJ1-1, the V gene TRBV6-1, with TRBD1 matching 9 bases. Germline CDR1 MNHNS, CDR2 SASEGT. CDR3 length equals 14 residues. Losses at the gene ends were 4 bases for V and 3 bases for J; bases not matched to a gene: 3. CDR3 amino acids: CASSVDRGDTEAFF. The CDR3 DNA follows: TGTGCCAGCAGTGTTGACAGGGGGGACACTGAAGCTTTCTTT.

This clone was seen only a few times. The chain is built from TRBV7-9 and TRBJ2-5; D ambiguous. Trimming stripped 0 bases from V and 3 bases from J, with 8 bases between. Germline CDR1 SEHNR, CDR2 FQNEAQ (reference sequence). CDR3 length equals 14 residues. This CDR3 is CASSLAPPKETQYF. The CDR3 region has the DNA TGTGCCAGCAGCTTAGCCCCCCCGAAAGAGACCCAGTACTTC. Variable domain in full (rest from reference TRBV7-9 and TRBJ2-5): DTGVSQNPRHKITKRGQNVTFRCDPISEHNRLYWYRQTLGQGPEFLTYFQNEAQLEKSRLLSDRFSAERPKGSFSTLEIQRTEQGDSAMYLCASSLAPPKETQYFGPGTRLLVL.

This chain links TRBV29-1 with TRBJ2-5; D is tentatively TRBD1 or TRBD2 (5 bases each). CDR1 and CDR2 (germline): SQVTM, ANQGSEA. Trimming removed 6 bases at V and 4 bases at J, with 18 bases between. This CDR3 comprises 14 residues. In DNA form, the CDR3 reads TGCAGCGTCGAGGGTGTCCCGGGGCGAGAGACCCAGTACTTC. It yields the protein CSVEGVPGRETQYF.

In this sample, this clone turned up once. The chain is built from TRBV5-1 and TRBJ2-6; D is perhaps TRBD1 (5 bases). The germline gives CDR1 SGHRS, CDR2 YFSETQ. This CDR3 is 16 amino acids long. Trimming took off 3 bases at V and 4 bases at J, with 14 bases between the two ends. CDR3 region: CASSSHRRLGANVLTF. In nucleotides, the CDR3 is TGCGCCAGCAGCTCCCACAGGCGCTTGGGGGCCAACGTCCTGACTTTC.

The CDR3 spells CASRRDPTDTQYF. The DNA for the CDR3 is TGTGCCAGCCGGAGGGACCCCACAGATACGCAGTATTTT. J is TRBJ2-3 and V is TRBV2, with TRBD2 as a possible D gene (6 bases). This CDR3 is 13 amino acids long. Between the trimmed V and J ends, which lost 8 bases and 2 bases, there was a span of 11 bases. The germline V gene encodes CDR1 SNHLY and CDR2 FYNNEI.

The chain uses TRBV6-1 and TRBJ1-5; D not certain. Trimming removed 6 bases from V and 3 bases from J, with 9 bases in between. Germline V lookup: CDR1 MNHNS, CDR2 SASEGT. This CDR3 region has 13 residues. The chain's CDR3 is CASRAGLNQPQHF. CDR3 DNA sequence: TGTGCCAGCAGGGCGGGTCTCAATCAGCCCCAGCATTTT.

The count of this clone is one. The chain couples TRBV30 to TRBJ2-2; 13 bases agree with TRBD2. V gave up 1 base and J gave up 5 bases; unmatched junction bases: 7. There are 17 residues in the CDR3. The germline gives CDR1 GTSNPN, CDR2 SVGIG (reference sequence). As DNA, the CDR3 is TGTGCCTGGAGTGGGACTAGCGGGGGTCCTGAGACCGGGGAGCTGTTTTTT. Translated, it gives CAWSGTSGGPETGELFF.

The chain has TRBV2 and TRBJ1-1; D perhaps matches TRBD1 (6 bases). Trimming left V 0 bases short and J 6 bases short, with 14 bases between. CDR1 and CDR2 (germline): SNHLY, FYNNEI. The CDR3 is 15 residues long. The DNA for the CDR3 is TGTGCCAGCAGTGAAGCGACAGGATGGGGGGCTGAAGCTTTCTTT. This translates into CASSEATGWGAEAFF.

The CDR3 coding sequence is TGTGCCAGCAGTTACTCGTTCCCAGGGGGAGGACAGCCCCAGCATTTT. Its translation is CASSYSFPGGGQPQHF. This rearrangement joins TRBV6-5 to TRBJ1-5; 7 bases map to TRBD1. Looked up from germline, CDR1 is MNHEY and CDR2 is SVGAGI. The J segment lost 7 bases and the V segment lost 0 bases, leaving 9 bases of the junction unmatched. The CDR3 is 16 amino acids.

The chain employs TRBV20-1 and TRBJ2-5, with unresolved D. This CDR3 is 10 amino acids long. In germline, CDR1 is DFQATT, CDR2 SNEGSKA (reference sequence). V shed 3 bases and J shed 5 bases, with 4 bases lying between them. The CDR3 region has the DNA TGCAGTGCTAGTCTGGAGACCCAGTACTTC. This gives the protein CSASLETQYF.

The chain has TRBV5-4 and TRBJ2-4, with 7 nucleotides matching TRBD1. The germline gives CDR1 SGHNT, CDR2 YYREEE (reference sequence). Losses at the gene ends were 1 base for V and 3 bases for J; bases not matched to a gene: 7. This CDR3 has 16 residues. CDR3 region: CASSLTGAGVKNIQYF. The CDR3 bases are TGTGCCAGCAGCTTGACAGGGGCCGGGGTCAAAAACATTCAGTACTTC.

The chain carries TRBV9 and TRBJ1-5; D might be TRBD1 (5 bases). Looked up from germline, CDR1 is SGDLS and CDR2 is YYNGEE. V was clipped by 2 bases and J by 0 bases, with 9 bases between them. This CDR3 spans 15 amino acids. The CDR3 sequence: CASSVGGTSNQPQHF. In DNA form, the CDR3 reads TGTGCCAGCAGCGTGGGGGGGACTAGCAATCAGCCCCAGCATTTT.

This clone has only one observation. The genes are TRBV5-4 and TRBJ1-2; D is unclear. V was shortened by 0 bases and J by 3 bases, with 9 bases between the two germline ends. CDR3 size: 14 residues. Germline loops: CDR1 SGHNT, CDR2 YYREEE (reference sequence). CDR3 in DNA: TGTGCCAGCAGCTTGGTGGGTCGGGACTATGGCTACACCTTC. Protein sequence: CASSLVGRDYGYTF.

The V gene is TRBV25-1, the J gene TRBJ2-3, with D perhaps TRBD1 (6 bases). V lost 6 bases to trimming and J lost 1 base, with 17 bases between them. The CDR3 extends over 16 amino acids. CDR1 is MGHDK and CDR2 is SYGVNS in the germline V gene. The CDR3 DNA reads as TGTGCCAGCAGGAAAACTGGGACACCTCGCACAGATACGCAGTATTTT. This encodes CASRKTGTPRTDTQYF.

This sequence joins TRBV4-2 and TRBJ2-3; D unresolved. Germline V gene sequence: CDR1 LGHNA, CDR2 YNFKEQ. V lost 0 bases and J lost 6, with 4 bases in between. CDR3 length: 12 amino acids. CDR3 DNA: TGTGCCAGCAGCCAAGAATACGATACGCAGTATTTT. Encoded protein: CASSQEYDTQYF.

The chain has TRBV6-6 and TRBJ2-7; 8 bases match TRBD1. V lost 2 bases and J lost 3; bases outside the gene matches: 9. The CDR3 totals 16 residues. Germline CDR1 is MNHNY and CDR2 is SVGAGI (reference sequence). DNA of the CDR3: TGTGCCAGCAGTTACGTAACGGGACAGGCTAACTACGAGCAGTACTTC. The encoded protein is CASSYVTGQANYEQYF.